The entry below describes one T cell receptor beta chain. What it binds is not known. V lost 8 bases, J lost 5 bases, and 15 bases lay in between. Germline loops: CDR1 SGHTA, CDR2 FQGNSA. The CDR3 loop spans 13 amino acids. This sample was included in a study of T cells after yellow fever vaccination. General study points: Abundant contaminating clonotypes from the bulk population could appear in FACS-sorted repertoires. Researchers noted that a small share of clonotypes showed up in both CD4 and CD8 compartments. Detected again after the booster were most primary-vaccination clones, at nearly 97% CD4 and 80% to 90% CD8.

Conversion of TCR transcripts into cDNA relied on 5'RACE template switching, which added a universal primer site and UMIs. Using its own MiXCR run on the 5' RACE reads, TCRdb lists one record per CDR3 protein. The repertoire has hundreds of thousands of distinct CDR3 sequences, 7% to 10% of them found once; the top ten carry approximately 16%. This receptor was identified in a man aged 18-30 years who received the YFV17D yellow fever vaccine. V and J are TRBV7-2 and TRBJ2-5; D is uncertain. Material: PBMCs, obtained roughly 46 days after the first yellow fever vaccination. The CDR3 DNA reads as TGTGCCAGCCTGCAGACCGACAAGGAGACCCAGTACTTC. Translating gives CASLQTDKETQYF. Full variable domain (outside the CDR3, taken from reference TRBV7-2 and TRBJ2-5): GAGVSQSPSNKVTEKGKDVELRCDPISGHTALYWYRQSLGQGLEFLIYFQGNSAPDKSGLPSDRFSAERTGGSVSTLTIQRTQQEDSAVYLCASLQTDKETQYFGPGTRLLVL.